The clone carrying this TCR beta chain was seen a handful of times. Its antigen is currently unknown. The sample is drawn from a study of vaccination and CD4 T cells after COVID-19. About the study: Every culture used as a control got a CEFX pool, an HIV-1 Nef pool, or no peptide. Study-level points and caveats: From 21 to 38, the median of SARS-CoV-2-reactive clonotypes rose without reaching significance.

Treatment indicated: approximately nine-day PBMC culture with coronavirus spike peptide pools or control peptides (ViraFEST assay). An Oncomine TCR Beta short-read assay was used to sequence the DNA from cultured CD4+ T cells. Cultures of CD4+ T cells served as the source for extracting genomic DNA. TCRdb redid the calling of the PCR reads with MiXCR, one entry per CDR3 protein. The data show 16,000 or so distinct CDR3 sequences, with less than 50% seen just once and 5% to 8% held by the top ten. The sample was CD4+ T cells from blood, cultured in vitro, taken after SARS-CoV-2 vaccination. This receptor was identified in a human donor who had recovered from COVID-19.

CDR3 amino acids: CSARVRDRVLGQPQHF. Written as DNA, the CDR3 is TGCAGTGCTAGGGTCCGGGACCGGGTTCTCGGTCAGCCCCAGCATTTT. V gene TRBV20-1 combines with J gene TRBJ1-5, with a possible D match to TRBD1 (5 bases). Germline V gene lookup returns CDR1 DFQATT and CDR2 SNEGSKA (reference sequence). The CDR3 spans 16 residues. Trimming took off 3 bases at V and 6 bases at J, with 21 bases between the two ends.